This is a list of T cell receptor beta chains from one sample in a study of breast tumors, draining lymph nodes, adjacent tissues. TCRdb reprocessed the multiplex PCR reads via MiXCR and lists one record per CDR3 protein. The table has 180,000 or so distinct CDR3 sequences, 25% to 40% seen once. The source material was axillary lymph node tissue. The receptors stem from a female donor with breast cancer. Some clones in this sample may be carry-over from other donors' samples. Both conserved end residues are part of each CDR3. D genes are given only for firm matches. Clone size is stated in some rows and not others, as once, few, many or a class when expanded.

J gene	V gene	clone size	D gene	CDR3 DNA	CDR3 protein
TRBJ1-1	TRBV9	few	TRBD1	TGTGCCAGCAGCGCTGGACCCTCGACAGGGCAAGCTTTCTTT	CASSAGPSTGQAFF
TRBJ2-2	TRBV2	once	TRBD2	TGTGCCAGCACCCTGCTGGCGGGAGGGCCAGGTGAGCTGTTTTTT	CASTLLAGGPGELFF
TRBJ2-7	TRBV20-1	many	TRBD2	TGCAGTGCTAGAAGGACTAGCGGGAGCCTTGGAAGGCAGTACTTC	CSARRTSGSLGRQYF
TRBJ1-6	TRBV2	once	.	TGTGCCAGCAGTGAAGATCTGAATTCGCCCCTCCACTTT	CASSEDLNSPLHF
TRBJ2-3	TRBV20-1	.	TRBD2	TGCAGTGCTCGGGGACTAGCGGGGGGCGCGCAGTATTTT	CSARGLAGGAQYF
TRBJ2-3	TRBV12-3/TRBV12-4	many	.	TGTGCCAGCAGTGTGGGTGGGGATACGCAGTATTTT	CASSVGGDTQYF
TRBJ1-3	TRBV28	.	.	TGTGCCAGCAGTCTAGCCGGGGGAGGGGCGACCTCTGGAAACACCATATATTTT	CASSLAGGGATSGNTIYF
TRBJ2-7	TRBV6-2/TRBV6-3	many	.	TGTGCCAGCAGTTACGGACCCAGGTACGAGCAGTACTTC	CASSYGPRYEQYF
TRBJ2-1	TRBV4-3	many	TRBD1	TGCGCCAGCAGCCAAGATGAGGGACAGGGGATCGCTGAGCAGTTCTTC	CASSQDEGQGIAEQFF
TRBJ2-7	TRBV29-1	.	TRBD2	TGCAGCGTTGTGCTGGCCACTAGCGGTAGCTCCTACGAGCAGTACTTC	CSVVLATSGSSYEQYF
TRBJ1-3	TRBV7-8	.	.	.	CASSQTVPYEQYFGPGSGNTIYF
TRBJ1-1	TRBV27	.	.	TGTGCCAGCAGTTTATCGGGGGTTCGGGGGGCGCGGAACACTGAAGCTTTCTTT	CASSLSGVRGARNTEAFF
TRBJ2-5	TRBV20-1	many	.	TGCAGTGCCCTCGGAGAGACCCAGTACTTC	CSALGETQYF
TRBJ1-6	TRBV20-1	.	.	TGCAGTGCTAGAGGAGGGTATAGCAATCAGCCCCTCCACTTT	CSARGGYSNQPLHF
TRBJ2-3	TRBV7-2	many	.	TGTGCCAGCAGCCTACGAGCGGCCAGCACAGATACGCAGTATTTT	CASSLRAASTDTQYF
TRBJ2-7	TRBV7-9	many	TRBD1	TGTGCCAGCAGTCAGGGGACAGGGAGCTCCTACGAGCAGTACTTC	CASSQGTGSSYEQYF
TRBJ2-7	TRBV6-1	few	.	TGTGCCACCTCTAAGCTCCCGGGCACCCCCTACGAGCAGTACTTC	CATSKLPGTPYEQYF
TRBJ1-2	TRBV12-3/TRBV12-4	many	.	TGTGCCAGCAGATATACAGGGAAATTAGATGGCTACACCTTC	CASRYTGKLDGYTF
TRBJ2-1	TRBV29-1	many	TRBD1	TGCAGCGCCGGACAGGGAGGAAATGAGCAGTTCTTC	CSAGQGGNEQFF
TRBJ2-5	TRBV5-6	few	.	TGTGCCAGCAGCTTGTCGAATCCACCCGAGACCCAGTACTTC	CASSLSNPPETQYF
TRBJ2-5	TRBV2	many	.	TGTGCCAGCAGTGAGGCTAACCAAGAGACCCAGTACTTC	CASSEANQETQYF
TRBJ1-2	TRBV18	many	.	TGTGCCAGCTCTGAGGGGCGTGATGGCTACACCTTC	CASSEGRDGYTF
TRBJ1-1	TRBV19	.	.	TGTGCCAGTAGTCTAGATCAGGAGCGTGAAGCTTTCTTT	CASSLDQEREAFF
TRBJ2-2	TRBV9	many	.	TGTGCCAGCAGCGTAGGAGGTTTCACCGGGGAGCTGTTTTTT	CASSVGGFTGELFF
TRBJ1-5	TRBV2	.	TRBD1	TGTGCCAGCAGACAGGGGAAAGGGCCCCAGCATTTT	CASRQGKGPQHF
TRBJ1-4	TRBV13	many	.	TGTGCCAGCAGCTTAATGGGCTCTGCCGGTGAAAAACTGTTTTTT	CASSLMGSAGEKLFF
TRBJ2-3	TRBV24-1	once	TRBD2	TGTGCCACCAGGGGAGCGGGGGAAGAGACCTCAGATACGCAGTATTTT	CATRGAGEETSDTQYF
TRBJ2-7	TRBV19	.	.	TGTGCCAGTAGTGCCGGTACTTACGAGCAGTACTTC	CASSAGTYEQYF
TRBJ2-2	TRBV6-2/TRBV6-3	.	.	TGTGCCAGCAACCTGGCGGGGGCGGTCACCGGGGAGCTGTTTTTT	CASNLAGAVTGELFF
TRBJ2-1	TRBV2	many	.	TGTGCCAGCAGCGGTGATAGGATCGATGAGCAGTTCTTC	CASSGDRIDEQFF
TRBJ1-5	TRBV24-1	many	.	TGTGCCACCACTTGGATCGGAGGGAATCAGCCCCAGCATTTT	CATTWIGGNQPQHF
TRBJ2-7	TRBV29-1	many	.	TGCAGCGTTGAAGGGGGCCCCCTCTCCTACGAGCAGTACTTC	CSVEGGPLSYEQYF
TRBJ1-1	TRBV6-5	few	.	TGTGCCAGCAGTTTGGGGGTCCCACGTGCTGGTGAAGCTTTCTTT	CASSLGVPRAGEAFF
TRBJ2-3	TRBV10-3	many	.	TGTGCCATCAGTAGTACAGGGAATGCGCAGTATTTT	CAISSTGNAQYF
TRBJ2-1	TRBV6-5	many	TRBD2	TGTGCCAGCAGGACTAGCGGGAGGGGGGAGCAGTTCTTC	CASRTSGRGEQFF
TRBJ1-5	TRBV2	many	.	TGTGCCAGCAGTGAATTAAGACAGATTCTAAATCAGCCCCAGCATTTT	CASSELRQILNQPQHF
TRBJ2-5	TRBV5-1	many	TRBD2	TGCGCCAGCAGCTTTATGCTAGCGGGAGAGACCCAGTACTTC	CASSFMLAGETQYF
TRBJ2-2	TRBV20-1	many	TRBD2	TGCAGTGCTTCCGGGACTAGCGGGAGTTACACCGGGGAGCTGTTTTTT	CSASGTSGSYTGELFF
TRBJ1-4	TRBV2	.	TRBD1	TGTGCCAGGCCGAACAGGGGGAAGAGTGAAAAACTGTTTTTT	CARPNRGKSEKLFF
TRBJ1-1	TRBV7-8	.	.	TGTGCCAGCAGCTTACGTCGGCAGCAGGGGAACACTGAAGCTTTCTTT	CASSLRRQQGNTEAFF
TRBJ1-6	TRBV19	.	TRBD1	TGTGCCAGTAGTATGGGACAGGGGTATTCACCCCTCCACTTT	CASSMGQGYSPLHF
TRBJ2-5	TRBV20-1	many	TRBD2	TGCAGTGCTATAGCGGGGCCAACAGAGACCCAGTACTTC	CSAIAGPTETQYF
TRBJ1-5	TRBV7-2	.	.	TGTGCCAGCAGCTTAAGAGCGGGGCGCGCAGATACGCAGCATTTT	CASSLRAGRADTQHF
TRBJ2-7	TRBV20-1	many	.	TGCAGTGCAACGAAACAAACCTACGAGCAGTACTTC	CSATKQTYEQYF
TRBJ1-6	TRBV5-6	.	.	TGTGCCAGCAGCTTGTTGTCGGGGTTAAATTCACCCCTCCACTTT	CASSLLSGLNSPLHF
TRBJ1-3	TRBV6-1	many	.	TGTGCCAGCAGTGTACGCTCTGGAAACACCATATATTTT	CASSVRSGNTIYF
TRBJ1-5	TRBV20-1	many	TRBD1	TGCAGTGCGTTACAGGGGTATAGCAATCAGCCCCAGCATTTT	CSALQGYSNQPQHF
TRBJ1-2	TRBV5-1	.	.	TGCGCCAGCAGCTTGGACCCCTCGGGGGGCTCTGGCTACACCTTC	CASSLDPSGGSGYTF
TRBJ2-5	TRBV30	many	.	TGTGCCTGGAACTCCCCGGGAACACCCATGGGAGAGACCCAGTACTTC	CAWNSPGTPMGETQYF
TRBJ1-2	TRBV7-9	.	TRBD1	TGTGCCAGCAGCTTAGGGGGACAGGGCGGTGGCTACACCTTC	CASSLGGQGGGYTF
TRBJ1-5	TRBV19	many	.	TGTGCCAGTAGGACACAGGCTTTTAGCAATCAGCCCCAGCATTTT	CASRTQAFSNQPQHF
TRBJ1-5	TRBV7-2	many	TRBD1	TGTGCCAGCAGCTTAACGGCAGGGGGAAATCAGCCCCAGCATTTT	CASSLTAGGNQPQHF
TRBJ2-1	TRBV7-6	.	TRBD2	TGTGCCAGCAGCTTAAGAACTAGCGGAGACGGTAATGAGCAGTTCTTC	CASSLRTSGDGNEQFF
TRBJ2-3	TRBV2	many	TRBD2	TGTGCCAACCAGCGGGAGCAGACAGATACGCAGTATTTT	CANQREQTDTQYF
TRBJ1-1	TRBV12-3/TRBV12-4	.	.	TGTGCCAGCACTTCCCACGGACGCCCTGAAGCTTTCTTT	CASTSHGRPEAFF
TRBJ2-7	TRBV19	many	.	TGTGCCAGTAGTATAGTTGCTGCGAGCTCCTACGAGCAGTACTTC	CASSIVAASSYEQYF
TRBJ2-5	TRBV10-2	many	TRBD2	TGCGCCAGCAGCGTCGACTTAGGTTCCGCGGGGGTTAAAGAGACCCAGTACTTC	CASSVDLGSAGVKETQYF
TRBJ1-6	TRBV6-5	many	TRBD1	TGTGCCAGCAGTCCCGAAATTGCCGGGACAGGGTTTTCACCCCTCCACTTT	CASSPEIAGTGFSPLHF